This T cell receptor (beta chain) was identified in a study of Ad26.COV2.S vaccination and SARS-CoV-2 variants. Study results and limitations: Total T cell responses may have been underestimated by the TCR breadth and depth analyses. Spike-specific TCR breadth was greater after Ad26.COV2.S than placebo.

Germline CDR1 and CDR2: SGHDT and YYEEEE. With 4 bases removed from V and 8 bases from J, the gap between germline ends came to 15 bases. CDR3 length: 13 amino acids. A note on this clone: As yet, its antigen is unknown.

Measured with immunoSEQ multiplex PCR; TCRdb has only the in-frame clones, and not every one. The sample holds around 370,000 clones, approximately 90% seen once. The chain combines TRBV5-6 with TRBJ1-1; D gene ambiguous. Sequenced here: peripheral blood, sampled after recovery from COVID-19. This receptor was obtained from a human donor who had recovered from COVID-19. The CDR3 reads CASSPDAGPEAFF. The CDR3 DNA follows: TGTGCCAGCAGCCCAGACGCGGGCCCCGAAGCTTTCTTT.